This is a list of T cell receptor beta chains from one sample in a study of blood T cell repertoires in COVID-19. Sequencing was performed with immunoSEQ multiplex PCR; in TCRdb, only in-frame clones are kept and a portion is missing. The sample includes about 220,000 clones, approximately 85% of them seen just once. Sequenced sample: peripheral blood. The receptors stem from a woman in her 70s with COVID-19, enrolled during active disease. CDR3s include the opening cysteine and the closing phenylalanine or tryptophan. A D gene is named only where the DNA matches it firmly. Where a row states a size, it is once, few, many or the class of an expanded clone; other rows omit it.

J: TRBJ2-5; D: NA; V: TRBV7-9; size: NA; CDR3: CASSLYSQGGETQYF; DNA: TGTGCCAGCAGCTTATATTCACAGGGTGGCGAGACCCAGTACTTC
J: TRBJ2-2; D: TRBD2; V: TRBV5-4; size: NA; CDR3: CASSLALAGGTGELFF; DNA: TGTGCCAGCAGCTTGGCCCTAGCGGGAGGCACCGGGGAGCTGTTTTTT
J: TRBJ1-5; D: NA; V: TRBV7-2; size: NA; CDR3: CASSLVHTQPNQPQHF; DNA: TGTGCCAGCAGCTTAGTGCACACCCAACCAAATCAGCCCCAGCATTTT
J: TRBJ1-2; D: TRBD1; V: TRBV3-1/TRBV3-2; size: NA; CDR3: CASSPTGGVPYGYTF; DNA: TGTGCCAGCAGCCCGACAGGGGGCGTTCCCTATGGCTACACCTTC
J: TRBJ1-1; D: NA; V: TRBV13; size: once; CDR3: CASSLRGGARMNTEAFF; DNA: TGTGCCAGCAGCCTTAGAGGAGGTGCCAGGATGAACACTGAAGCTTTCTTT
J: TRBJ1-2; D: TRBD1; V: TRBV7-3; size: NA; CDR3: CASSFQGQGFGYTF; DNA: TGTGCCAGCAGCTTCCAAGGACAGGGGTTTGGCTACACCTTC
J: TRBJ1-1; D: TRBD1; V: TRBV9; size: NA; CDR3: CASSVDQGVQAFF; DNA: TGTGCCAGCAGCGTGGACCAGGGGGTTCAAGCTTTCTTT
J: TRBJ2-7; D: TRBD2; V: TRBV7-2; size: NA; CDR3: CASSLVISGTYEQYF; DNA: TGTGCCAGCAGCTTAGTGATTAGCGGGACCTACGAGCAGTACTTC
J: TRBJ2-7; D: TRBD1; V: TRBV4-2; size: NA; CDR3: CASSRAGQDDYEQYF; DNA: TGTGCCAGCAGCCGCGCGGGACAGGACGACTACGAGCAGTACTTC
J: TRBJ1-2; D: NA; V: TRBV12-3/TRBV12-4; size: NA; CDR3: CASSVGQSYGYTF; DNA: TGTGCCAGCAGTGTCGGACAGTCGTATGGCTACACCTTC
J: TRBJ2-1; D: TRBD2; V: TRBV9; size: NA; CDR3: CASSVTSGRNEQFF; DNA: TGTGCCAGCAGCGTGACTAGCGGGAGGAATGAGCAGTTCTTC
J: TRBJ2-5; D: TRBD2; V: TRBV7-2; size: NA; CDR3: CASSGGTSGGPLHETQYF; DNA: TGTGCCAGCAGCGGAGGGACTAGCGGGGGGCCCTTACATGAGACCCAGTACTTC
J: TRBJ1-1; D: NA; V: TRBV5-4; size: NA; CDR3: CASSSSSEAFF; DNA: TGTGCCAGCAGCTCCTCTTCGGAAGCTTTCTTT
J: TRBJ2-2; D: TRBD1; V: TRBV7-3; size: NA; CDR3: CASSLKGDRYTGELFF; DNA: TGTGCCAGCAGCTTAAAAGGGGACAGATACACCGGGGAGCTGTTTTTT
J: TRBJ2-5; D: TRBD2; V: TRBV7-2; size: NA; CDR3: CASSTGGVETQYF; DNA: TGTGCCAGCAGCACCGGGGGGGTGGAGACCCAGTACTTC
J: TRBJ2-1; D: NA; V: TRBV11-3; size: NA; CDR3: CASSWEVGTYNEQFF; DNA: TGTGCCAGCAGCTGGGAGGTTGGTACCTACAATGAGCAGTTCTTC
J: TRBJ1-2; D: TRBD1; V: TRBV6-2/TRBV6-3; size: NA; CDR3: CASSSYGTDYGYTF; DNA: TGTGCCAGCAGTAGTTACGGGACAGACTATGGCTACACCTTC
J: TRBJ1-4; D: NA; V: TRBV5-1; size: NA; CDR3: CASSLEGAVEKLFF; DNA: TGCGCCAGCAGCTTGGAAGGCGCCGTGGAGAAACTGTTTTTT
J: TRBJ1-2; D: TRBD1; V: TRBV18; size: NA; CDR3: CASSPGGGGYGYTF; DNA: TGTGCCAGCTCACCCGGAGGGGGCGGCTATGGCTACACCTTC
J: TRBJ1-3; D: NA; V: TRBV4-3; size: NA; CDR3: CASSHGRSGNTIYF; DNA: TGCGCCAGCAGCCACGGTCGATCTGGAAACACCATATATTTT
J: TRBJ1-1; D: NA; V: TRBV11-3; size: NA; CDR3: CASSSGEVATEAFF; DNA: TGTGCCAGCAGCTCGGGGGAGGTAGCCACTGAAGCTTTCTTT
J: TRBJ2-7; D: TRBD1; V: TRBV13; size: NA; CDR3: CASSGGGQAYEQYF; DNA: TGTGCCAGCAGTGGAGGGGGACAGGCCTACGAGCAGTACTTC
J: TRBJ2-1; D: NA; V: TRBV27; size: NA; CDR3: CASSLTSRYEQFF; DNA: TGTGCCAGCAGTTTAACTAGCAGGTATGAGCAGTTCTTC
J: TRBJ1-3; D: NA; V: TRBV5-4; size: NA; CDR3: CASSDRGISGNTIYF; DNA: TGTGCCAGCAGCGACCGGGGAATCTCTGGAAACACCATATATTTT
J: TRBJ1-4; D: NA; V: TRBV4-1; size: NA; CDR3: CASSQVHGGSEKLFF; DNA: TGCGCCAGCAGCCAAGTTCACGGGGGTAGTGAAAAACTGTTTTTT
J: TRBJ1-2; D: NA; V: TRBV6-5; size: NA; CDR3: CASSTRGGGASLF; DNA: TGTGCCAGCAGTACCCGAGGGGGGGGCGCGTCCCTCTTC
J: TRBJ1-2; D: NA; V: TRBV10-3; size: NA; CDR3: CAIKGQGTDGYTF; DNA: TGTGCCATCAAGGGGCAGGGTACGGATGGCTACACCTTC
J: TRBJ2-5; D: NA; V: TRBV5-4; size: NA; CDR3: CASSSEVVQETQYF; DNA: TGTGCCAGCAGCTCGGAGGTGGTCCAAGAGACCCAGTACTTC
J: TRBJ1-1; D: NA; V: TRBV18; size: NA; CDR3: CASFDTQNTEAFF; DNA: TGTGCCAGCTTTGACACCCAGAACACTGAAGCTTTCTTT
J: TRBJ1-6; D: NA; V: TRBV2; size: NA; CDR3: CASSEFRGGDSPLHF; DNA: TGTGCCAGCAGTGAATTTCGGGGTGGCGATTCACCCCTCCACTTT
J: TRBJ2-5; D: NA; V: TRBV5-6; size: NA; CDR3: CASSLGDAGRETQYF; DNA: TGTGCCAGCAGCTTGGGGGATGCAGGGCGGGAGACCCAGTACTTC
J: TRBJ1-1; D: NA; V: TRBV29-1; size: NA; CDR3: CSVHRGNTEAFF; DNA: TGCAGCGTACACCGGGGGAACACTGAAGCTTTCTTT
J: TRBJ2-5; D: TRBD1; V: TRBV19; size: NA; CDR3: CASRGQPQETQYF; DNA: TGTGCCAGTAGGGGACAGCCACAAGAGACCCAGTACTTC
J: TRBJ1-1; D: NA; V: TRBV14; size: NA; CDR3: CASSRGLLLRTEAFF; DNA: TGTGCCAGCAGCCGGGGACTTCTACTGAGGACTGAAGCTTTCTTT
J: TRBJ2-2; D: TRBD1; V: TRBV5-8; size: NA; CDR3: CASSLARSRDRGRPGELFF; DNA: TGTGCCAGCAGCTTGGCCCGCTCCCGGGACAGGGGGCGCCCCGGGGAGCTGTTTTTT
J: TRBJ2-1; D: TRBD2; V: TRBV29-1; size: NA; CDR3: CSVEGGGTTYNEQFF; DNA: TGCAGCGTTGAAGGCGGGGGGACAACCTACAATGAGCAGTTCTTC
J: TRBJ2-5; D: NA; V: TRBV18; size: NA; CDR3: CASSPKQGSRETQYF; DNA: TGTGCCAGCTCACCAAAACAGGGCAGTAGAGAGACCCAGTACTTC
J: TRBJ2-1; D: TRBD1; V: TRBV11-3; size: few; CDR3: CASSLRQGNYNEQFF; DNA: TGTGCCAGCAGCTTAAGACAGGGAAATTACAATGAGCAGTTCTTC
J: TRBJ1-5; D: NA; V: TRBV6-5; size: NA; CDR3: CATLQGLSNQPQHF; DNA: TGTGCCACCCTTCAGGGGCTTAGCAATCAGCCCCAGCATTTT
J: TRBJ1-1; D: NA; V: TRBV9; size: NA; CDR3: CASSVRPGTNTEAFF; DNA: TGTGCCAGCAGCGTACGTCCGGGAACAAACACTGAAGCTTTCTTT
J: TRBJ1-2; D: NA; V: TRBV5-4; size: few; CDR3: CATRGTRDTYGYTF; DNA: TGTGCCACCCGGGGGACTCGAGATACCTATGGCTACACCTTC
J: TRBJ1-2; D: NA; V: TRBV7-3; size: few; CDR3: CASSSVVTDGYTF; DNA: TGTGCCAGCAGCTCCGTAGTTACGGATGGCTACACCTTC
J: TRBJ1-6; D: NA; V: TRBV27; size: NA; CDR3: CASRGSMSSYNSPLHF; DNA: TGTGCCAGCAGGGGCTCAATGAGCTCCTATAATTCACCCCTCCACTTT
J: TRBJ1-6; D: NA; V: TRBV6-2/TRBV6-3; size: NA; CDR3: CASSRPGGDGSPLHF; DNA: TGTGCCAGCAGTCGTCCGGGAGGGGACGGATCACCCCTCCACTTT
J: TRBJ2-3; D: NA; V: TRBV7-3; size: NA; CDR3: CASSLTKSSGPTDTQYF; DNA: TGTGCCAGCAGCTTAACTAAAAGCAGCGGGCCCACAGATACGCAGTATTTT
J: TRBJ2-1; D: NA; V: TRBV6-5; size: NA; CDR3: CASSYFTTLSYNEQFF; DNA: TGTGCCAGCAGTTACTTCACGACTCTCTCCTACAATGAGCAGTTCTTC
J: TRBJ2-1; D: TRBD1; V: TRBV7-3; size: NA; CDR3: CASSIGTGGGFSYNEQFF; DNA: TGTGCCAGCAGCATTGGGACAGGTGGGGGTTTCTCCTACAATGAGCAGTTCTTC
J: TRBJ1-1; D: NA; V: TRBV5-1; size: NA; CDR3: CASSLVAGSNTEAFF; DNA: TGCGCCAGCAGCTTGGTGGCAGGGTCGAACACTGAAGCTTTCTTT
J: TRBJ2-7; D: TRBD2; V: TRBV7-3; size: few; CDR3: CASSLQAGGPYEQYF; DNA: TGTGCCAGCAGCTTACAAGCGGGGGGACCCTACGAGCAGTACTTC
J: TRBJ2-3; D: NA; V: TRBV11-3; size: NA; CDR3: CASSPLSDTQYF; DNA: TGTGCCAGCAGCCCCCTTTCGGATACGCAGTATTTT
J: TRBJ2-3; D: NA; V: TRBV6-5; size: NA; CDR3: CASSSPGHGTDTQYF; DNA: TGTGCCAGCAGCTCCCCAGGACACGGCACAGATACGCAGTATTTT
J: TRBJ2-1; D: NA; V: TRBV21-1; size: NA; CDR3: CASNRRKTGSSYNEQFF; DNA: TGTGCCAGCAACCGAAGAAAGACAGGGAGCTCCTACAATGAGCAGTTCTTC